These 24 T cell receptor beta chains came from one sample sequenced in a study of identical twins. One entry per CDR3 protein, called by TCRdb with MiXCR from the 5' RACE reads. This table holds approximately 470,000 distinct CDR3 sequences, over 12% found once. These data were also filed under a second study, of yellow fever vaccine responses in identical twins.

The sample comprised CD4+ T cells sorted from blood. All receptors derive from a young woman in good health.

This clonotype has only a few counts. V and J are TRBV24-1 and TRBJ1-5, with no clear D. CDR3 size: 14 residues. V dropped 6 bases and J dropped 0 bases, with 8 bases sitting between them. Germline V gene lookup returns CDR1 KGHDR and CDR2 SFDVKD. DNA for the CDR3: TGTGCCACCAGTAACTCGGGTAGCAATCAGCCCCAGCATTTT. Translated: CATSNSGSNQPQHF.

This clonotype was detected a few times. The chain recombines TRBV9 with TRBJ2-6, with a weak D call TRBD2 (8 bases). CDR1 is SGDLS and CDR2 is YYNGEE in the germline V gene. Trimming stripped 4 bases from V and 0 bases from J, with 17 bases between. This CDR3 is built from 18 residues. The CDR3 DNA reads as TGTGCCAGCAGCCCACGGGAGGGGGCTGGCTCTGGGGCCAACGTCCTGACTTTC. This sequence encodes CASSPREGAGSGANVLTF.

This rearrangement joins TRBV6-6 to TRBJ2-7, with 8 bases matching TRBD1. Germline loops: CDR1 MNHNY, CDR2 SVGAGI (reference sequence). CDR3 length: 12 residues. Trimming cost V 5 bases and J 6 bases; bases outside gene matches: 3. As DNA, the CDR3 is TGTGCCAGCAGTCGGACAGGGCCCGAGCAGTACTTC. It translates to CASSRTGPEQYF.

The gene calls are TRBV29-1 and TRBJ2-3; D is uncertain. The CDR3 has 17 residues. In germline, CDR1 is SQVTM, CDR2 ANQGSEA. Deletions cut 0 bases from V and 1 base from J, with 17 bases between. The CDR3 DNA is TGCAGCGTTGAAGATCCGTTTGACGGGCTGCGCACAGATACGCAGTATTTT. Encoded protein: CSVEDPFDGLRTDTQYF.

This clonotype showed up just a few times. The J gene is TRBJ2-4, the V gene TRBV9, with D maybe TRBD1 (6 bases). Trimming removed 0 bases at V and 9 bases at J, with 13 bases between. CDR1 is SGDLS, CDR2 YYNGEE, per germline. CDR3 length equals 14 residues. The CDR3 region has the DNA TGTGCCAGCAGCGTAGACAGGGTACGGGGCATTCAGTACTTC. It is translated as CASSVDRVRGIQYF.

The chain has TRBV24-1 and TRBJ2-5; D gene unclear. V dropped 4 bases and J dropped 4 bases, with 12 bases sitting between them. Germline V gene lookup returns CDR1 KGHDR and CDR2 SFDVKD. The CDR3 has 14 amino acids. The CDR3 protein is CATSDPVDVETQYF. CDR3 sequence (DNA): TGTGCCACCAGTGACCCCGTGGACGTAGAGACCCAGTACTTC.

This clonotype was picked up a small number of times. The CDR3 loop is CAITQGLAGGYEQYF. As DNA, the CDR3 is TGTGCCATCACCCAGGGACTAGCGGGGGGCTACGAGCAGTACTTC. V is TRBV10-3 and J is TRBJ2-7; 15 bases agree with TRBD2. V lost 7 bases and J lost 3; bases outside the gene matches: 4. In germline, CDR1 is ENHRY, CDR2 SYGVKD. This CDR3 region has 15 residues.

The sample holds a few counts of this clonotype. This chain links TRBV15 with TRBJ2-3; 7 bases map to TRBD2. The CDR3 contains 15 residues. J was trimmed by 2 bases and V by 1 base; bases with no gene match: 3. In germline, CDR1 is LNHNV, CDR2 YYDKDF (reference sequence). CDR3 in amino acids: CATSRGGGSTDTQYF. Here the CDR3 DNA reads TGTGCCACCAGCAGAGGGGGGGGTTCCACAGATACGCAGTATTTT.

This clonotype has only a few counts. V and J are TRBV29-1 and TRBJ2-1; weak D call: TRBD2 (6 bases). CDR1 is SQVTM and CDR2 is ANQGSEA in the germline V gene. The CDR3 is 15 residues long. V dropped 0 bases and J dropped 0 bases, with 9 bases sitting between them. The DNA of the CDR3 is TGCAGCGTTGAAGAGGAGGGGAGCTCCTACAATGAGCAGTTCTTC. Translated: CSVEEEGSSYNEQFF.

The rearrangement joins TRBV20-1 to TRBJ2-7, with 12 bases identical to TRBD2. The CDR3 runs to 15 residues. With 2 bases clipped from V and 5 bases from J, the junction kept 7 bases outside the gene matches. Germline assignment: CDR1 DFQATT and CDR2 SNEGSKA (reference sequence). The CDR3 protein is CSARPQLAGGHEQYF. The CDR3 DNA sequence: TGCAGTGCTAGACCTCAACTAGCGGGGGGACACGAGCAGTACTTC.

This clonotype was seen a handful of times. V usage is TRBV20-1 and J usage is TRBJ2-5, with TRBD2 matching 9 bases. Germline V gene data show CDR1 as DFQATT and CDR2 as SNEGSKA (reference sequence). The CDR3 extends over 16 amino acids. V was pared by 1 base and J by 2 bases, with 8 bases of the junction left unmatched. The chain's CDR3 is CSARVVVRGGQETQYF. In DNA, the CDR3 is TGCAGTGCTAGAGTGGTTGTGCGGGGGGGGCAAGAGACCCAGTACTTC.

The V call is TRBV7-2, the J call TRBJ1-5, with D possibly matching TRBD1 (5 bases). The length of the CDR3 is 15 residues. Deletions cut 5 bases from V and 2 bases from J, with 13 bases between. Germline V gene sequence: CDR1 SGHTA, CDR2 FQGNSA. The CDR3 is CASSLRGGGNQPQHF. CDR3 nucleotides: TGTGCCAGCAGCCTAAGGGGCGGGGGCAATCAGCCCCAGCATTTT.

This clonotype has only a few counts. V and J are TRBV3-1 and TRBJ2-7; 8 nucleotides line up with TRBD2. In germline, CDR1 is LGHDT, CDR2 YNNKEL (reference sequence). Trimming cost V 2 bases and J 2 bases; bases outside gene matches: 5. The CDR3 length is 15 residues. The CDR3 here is CASSQTSGLPYEQYF. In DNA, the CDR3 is TGTGCCAGCAGCCAAACTAGCGGACTACCCTACGAGCAGTACTTC.

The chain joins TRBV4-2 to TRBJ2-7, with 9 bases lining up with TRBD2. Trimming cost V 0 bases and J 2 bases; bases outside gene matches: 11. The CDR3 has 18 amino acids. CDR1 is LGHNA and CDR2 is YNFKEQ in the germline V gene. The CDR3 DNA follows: TGTGCCAGCAGCCAAGACCAGGGTGTTAGCGGGGGTGCCTACGAGCAGTACTTC. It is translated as CASSQDQGVSGGAYEQYF.

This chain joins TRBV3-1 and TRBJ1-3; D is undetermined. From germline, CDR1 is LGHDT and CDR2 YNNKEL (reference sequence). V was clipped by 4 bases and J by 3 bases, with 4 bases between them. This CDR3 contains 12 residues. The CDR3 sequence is CASSRSGNTIYF. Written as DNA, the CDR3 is TGTGCCAGCAGCCGGAGTGGAAACACCATATATTTT.

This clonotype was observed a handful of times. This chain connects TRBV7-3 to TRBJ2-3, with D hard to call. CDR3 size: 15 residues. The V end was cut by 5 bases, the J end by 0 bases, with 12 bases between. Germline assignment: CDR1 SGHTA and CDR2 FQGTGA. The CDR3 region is CASSVSMSSTDTQYF. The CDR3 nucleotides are TGTGCCAGCAGCGTTTCCATGTCTAGCACAGATACGCAGTATTTT.

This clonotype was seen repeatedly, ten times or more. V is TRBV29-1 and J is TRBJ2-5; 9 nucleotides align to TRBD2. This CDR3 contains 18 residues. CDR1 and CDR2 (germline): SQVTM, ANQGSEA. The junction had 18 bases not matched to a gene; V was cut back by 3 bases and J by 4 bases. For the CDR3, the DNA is TGCAGCGTTGACCAGACCCCTCAGCAGCGGGGGGCCCGAGAGACCCAGTACTTC. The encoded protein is CSVDQTPQQRGARETQYF.

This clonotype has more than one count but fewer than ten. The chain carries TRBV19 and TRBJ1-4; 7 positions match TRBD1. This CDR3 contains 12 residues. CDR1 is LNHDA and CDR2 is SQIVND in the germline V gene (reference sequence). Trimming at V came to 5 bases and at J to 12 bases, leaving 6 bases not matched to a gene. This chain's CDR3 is CASSRQGSELFF. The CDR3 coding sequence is TGTGCCAGTAGTCGACAGGGCTCGGAACTGTTTTTT.

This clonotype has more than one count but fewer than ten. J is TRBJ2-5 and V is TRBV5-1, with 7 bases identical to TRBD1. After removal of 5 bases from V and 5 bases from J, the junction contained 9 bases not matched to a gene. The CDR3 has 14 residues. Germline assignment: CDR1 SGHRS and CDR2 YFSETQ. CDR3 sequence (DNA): TGCGCCAGCAGACCGGGACAGTTCGGGGAGACCCAGTACTTC. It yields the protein CASRPGQFGETQYF. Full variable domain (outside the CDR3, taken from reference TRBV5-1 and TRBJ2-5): KAGVTQTPRYLIKTRGQQVTLSCSPISGHRSVSWYQQTPGQGLQFLFEYFSETQRNKGNFPGRFSGRQFSNSRSEMNVSTLELGDSALYLCASRPGQFGETQYFGPGTRLLVL.

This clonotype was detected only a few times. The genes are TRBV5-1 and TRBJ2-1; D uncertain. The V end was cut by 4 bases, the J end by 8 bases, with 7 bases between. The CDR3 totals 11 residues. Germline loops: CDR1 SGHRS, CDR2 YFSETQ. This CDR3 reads CASSIKDEQFF. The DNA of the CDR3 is TGCGCCAGCAGCATCAAGGATGAGCAGTTCTTC.

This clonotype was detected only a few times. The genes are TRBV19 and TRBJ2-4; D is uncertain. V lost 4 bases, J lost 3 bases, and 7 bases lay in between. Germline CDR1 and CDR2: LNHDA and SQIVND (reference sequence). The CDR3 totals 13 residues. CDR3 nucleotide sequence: TGTGCCAGTAGTACCACCGGCAAAAACATTCAGTACTTC. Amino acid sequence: CASSTTGKNIQYF. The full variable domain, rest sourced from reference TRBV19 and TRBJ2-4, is DGGITQSPKYLFRKEGQNVTLSCEQNLNHDAMYWYRQDPGQGLRLIYYSQIVNDFQKGDIAEGYSVSREKKESFPLTVTSAQKNPTAFYLCASSTTGKNIQYFGAGTRLSVL.

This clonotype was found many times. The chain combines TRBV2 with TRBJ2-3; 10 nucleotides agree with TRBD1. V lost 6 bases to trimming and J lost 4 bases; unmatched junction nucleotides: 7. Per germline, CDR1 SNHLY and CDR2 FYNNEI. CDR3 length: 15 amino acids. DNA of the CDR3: TGTGCCAGCAGCCCGGGACAGGGGTTGGCAGATACGCAGTATTTT. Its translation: CASSPGQGLADTQYF.

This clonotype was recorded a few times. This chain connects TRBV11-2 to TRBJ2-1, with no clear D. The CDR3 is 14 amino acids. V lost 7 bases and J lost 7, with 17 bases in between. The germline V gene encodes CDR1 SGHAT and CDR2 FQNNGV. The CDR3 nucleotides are TGTGCCAGCATAAAGTCCGGGCCGGTGAATGAGCAGTTCTTC. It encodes CASIKSGPVNEQFF.

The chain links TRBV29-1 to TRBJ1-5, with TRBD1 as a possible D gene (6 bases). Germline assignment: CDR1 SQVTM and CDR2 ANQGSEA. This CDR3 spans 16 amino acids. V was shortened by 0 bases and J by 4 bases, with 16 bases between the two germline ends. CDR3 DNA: TGCAGCGTTGAAGAAAGTTTCACAGGGAGGAATCAGCCCCAGCATTTT. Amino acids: CSVEESFTGRNQPQHF.